This entry lists 18 T cell receptor beta chains sequenced from one sample in a study of regulatory T cells in long-lasting Graves disease. As to time point: newly diagnosed GD, antithyroid drugs for less than 3 months. PBMC RNA was the source of the TCR library. Arm-PCR of CDR3 regions and iRepertoire HTBI primers were used to build TCR beta libraries. MiXCR, applied by TCRdb to the multiplex PCR reads, yields one record per CDR3 protein. The data show hundreds of thousands of distinct CDR3 sequences, with less than 20% seen just once and approximately 20% held by the top ten. A further study also used this sample, focusing on T cells in Graves' hyperthyroidism and ophthalmopathy.

The sequences come from peripheral blood mononuclear cells (PBMCs), collected at new diagnosis, from a patient treated with antithyroid drugs. These receptors were taken from a woman aged 25-40 years with Graves disease.

This clonotype has only a few counts. The J gene is TRBJ1-5, the V gene TRBV28, with TRBD1 identical over 8 bases. CDR1 is MDHEN, CDR2 SYDVKM, per germline. With V trimmed by 11 bases and J by 6 bases, 6 bases remained unmatched. The CDR3 covers 12 residues. CDR3 coding DNA: TGTGCCGCCAGGGGGCAGGGTCAGCCCCAGCATTTT. Its translation is CAARGQGQPQHF.

At least ten counts were recorded for this clonotype. The chain is built from TRBV12-3 or TRBV12-4 and TRBJ2-7; D remains ambiguous. This CDR3 contains 11 residues. V was trimmed by 6 bases and J by 2 bases, leaving 5 bases between them. The CDR3 DNA follows: TGTGCCAGCAGCGAGACCTACGAGCAGTACTTC. It specifies CASSETYEQYF.

The table lists this clonotype with many counts. The chain carries TRBV7-2 and TRBJ1-1; 7 positions match TRBD1. V was pared by 5 bases and J by 1 base, with 10 bases of the junction left unmatched. The germline V gene has CDR1 SGHTA and CDR2 FQGNSA. The CDR3 length is 16 residues. In DNA form, the CDR3 reads TGTGCCAGCAGCCCCAACCTTCGGACAGGGAACACTGAAGCTTTCTTT. This translates into CASSPNLRTGNTEAFF.

Points on this clonotype: The junction differs from germline at one of its ends, possibly a read error. The chain couples TRBV7-7 to TRBJ2-7; weak D call: TRBD2 (5 bases). Germline V gives CDR1 SSHAT, CDR2 FNYEAQ (reference sequence). CDR3 length: 15 residues. CDR3 in amino acids: CASSLASGPTYEQYF. CDR3 in DNA: TGTGCTAGCAGCTTAGCGTCCGGGCCTACCTACGAGCAGTACTTC.

The chain combines TRBV7-9 with TRBJ1-4; D is unclear. The V gene's germline CDR1 is SEHNR and CDR2 FQNEAQ (reference sequence). Trimming took 3 bases from V and 4 from J, leaving 9 bases between them. This CDR3 is built from 14 residues. The CDR3 bases are TGTGCCAGCAGCTTGTACGGGAGTAATGAAAAACTGTTTTTT. This sequence encodes CASSLYGSNEKLFF.

In its sample, this clonotype was seen many times. This chain joins TRBV2 and TRBJ2-2; D uncertain. Trimming pared 3 bases from V and 5 bases from J, leaving 13 bases between. This CDR3 contains 15 residues. Looked up from germline, CDR1 is SNHLY and CDR2 is FYNNEI. The CDR3 nucleotides read TGTGCCAGCAGTGAGACCCCCCGCTCGACCGGGGAGCTGTTTTTT. Its translation is CASSETPRSTGELFF.

This clonotype was seen at least ten times. This chain joins TRBV28 and TRBJ1-1; 7 bases are a match to TRBD1. This CDR3 comprises 14 residues. The V segment lost 3 bases and the J segment 9 bases; nucleotides outside the gene matches: 10. In germline, CDR1 is MDHEN, CDR2 SYDVKM. The DNA of the CDR3 is TGTGCCAGCAGTTTGTGGGACAGTCACCCTCAAGCTTTCTTT. It yields the protein CASSLWDSHPQAFF.

In its sample, this clonotype was seen many times. The CDR3 sequence: CASSQDRATGRNEKLFF. CDR3 nucleotide sequence: TGTGCCAGCAGCCAAGATAGGGCGACAGGACGTAATGAAAAACTGTTTTTT. The chain couples TRBV4-2 to TRBJ1-4, with D perhaps TRBD1 (6 bases). Germline CDR1 LGHNA, CDR2 YNFKEQ. The germline V and J ends were trimmed by 0 bases and 4 bases, with 15 bases remaining between them. The CDR3 runs to 17 residues.

This clonotype has just a few counts. The chain recombines TRBV6-1 with TRBJ2-7, with TRBD1 matching 7 bases. The CDR3 is made up of 13 amino acids. The germline gives CDR1 MNHNS, CDR2 SASEGT. V was pared by 5 bases and J by 4 bases, with 5 bases of the junction left unmatched. The CDR3 is CASSQGEPYEQYF. CDR3 sequence (DNA): TGTGCCAGCAGTCAGGGGGAACCGTACGAGCAGTACTTC.

J is TRBJ1-2 and V is TRBV11-2; no clear D. V lost 1 base to trimming and J lost 4 bases, with 7 bases between them. Germline CDR1 reads SGHAT; CDR2 reads FQNNGV. CDR3 length: 13 amino acids. CDR3 in amino acids: CASSLGKSYGYTF. The CDR3 DNA sequence: TGTGCCAGCAGCTTAGGGAAGAGCTATGGCTACACCTTC.

In its sample, this clonotype was seen many times. This chain uses TRBV7-3 with TRBJ2-7, with 10 positions matching TRBD2. V shed 5 bases, J shed 0 bases, and the junction held 1 base outside the gene matches. The CDR3 length is 14 residues. Germline V gene data show CDR1 as SGHTA and CDR2 as FQGTGA. CDR3 DNA sequence: TGTGCCAGCAGCGCTAGCGGGAGCTCCTACGAGCAGTACTTC. Residues: CASSASGSSYEQYF.

This clonotype was observed a handful of times. The J gene is TRBJ2-2, the V gene TRBV7-9; weak D call: TRBD1 (6 bases). This CDR3 is 14 amino acids long. CDR1 SEHNR and CDR2 FQNEAQ come from the germline V gene (reference sequence). Trimming shortened V by 5 bases and J by 7 bases, and 14 bases separated the two germline ends. CDR3 nucleotides: TGTGCCAGCAGCATGGACAGCAGTATCGGGGAGCTGTTTTTT. It encodes CASSMDSSIGELFF.

For this clonotype: A read error may explain this, as a much larger clone is one base away. The chain links TRBV28 to TRBJ1-1; TRBD1 matches 7 bases. CDR1 and CDR2 from the germline V gene are MDHEN and SYDVKM. V was clipped by 2 bases and J by 3 bases; unmatched bases: 9. The CDR3 is 16 amino acids. The CDR3 loop is CASSLRGRSEYTEAFF. The CDR3 region has the DNA TGTGCCAGCAGTTTAAGGGGGCGCTCGGAGTACACTGAAGCTTTCTTT.

This clonotype was observed at least ten times. V is TRBV6-1 and J is TRBJ1-3; D uncertain. Trimming left V 6 bases short and J 3 bases short, with 12 bases between. This CDR3 has 14 residues. Germline V gene data show CDR1 as MNHNS and CDR2 as SASEGT. The CDR3 is CASRAQRLGNTIYF. CDR3 sequence (DNA): TGTGCCAGCAGAGCCCAGCGTCTTGGAAACACCATATATTTT.

A few counts support this clonotype. This sequence joins TRBV5-1 and TRBJ2-5, with D perhaps given as TRBD1 or TRBD2 (5 bases each). Trimming shortened V by 0 bases and J by 5 bases, and 11 bases separated the two germline ends. The CDR3 runs 14 residues. Per germline, CDR1 SGHRS and CDR2 YFSETQ. CDR3 in DNA: TGCGCCAGCAGCTTGGAGTGGGGACGGGAGACCCAGTACTTC. Residues: CASSLEWGRETQYF.

This clonotype was counted a few times. The CDR3 DNA reads TGCGCCAGCAGCTTGGGGGGAAGGACAACTATTGCAGATACGCAGTATTTT. It translates to CASSLGGRTTIADTQYF. The rearrangement joins TRBV5-1 to TRBJ2-3, with D possibly being TRBD1 (5 bases). Germline CDR1 is SGHRS and CDR2 is YFSETQ. V was shortened by 0 bases and J by 4 bases, with 18 bases between the two germline ends. The CDR3 has 17 residues.

The table lists this clonotype with many counts. This sequence joins TRBV10-3 and TRBJ1-6; TRBD1 matches 7 bases. CDR1 is ENHRY, CDR2 SYGVKD, per germline. Trimming at V came to 4 bases and at J to 7 bases, leaving 7 bases not matched to a gene. The CDR3 consists of 15 residues. CDR3 sequence (DNA): TGTGCCATCAGTGTAGAGGGGGCGCTGAATTCACCCCTCCACTTT. Translated, it gives CAISVEGALNSPLHF.

This clonotype was recorded many times. The chain couples TRBV11-2 to TRBJ2-1; D remains unclear. V lost 5 bases to trimming and J lost 2 bases, with 13 bases between them. Looked up from germline, CDR1 is SGHAT and CDR2 is FQNNGV. The CDR3 runs 15 residues. CDR3 residues: CASSPPPGTYNEQFF. CDR3 DNA: TGTGCCAGCAGCCCGCCCCCCGGAACCTACAATGAGCAGTTCTTC.